This is a list of T cell receptor beta chains from one sample in a study of T-cell reconstitution after alpha-beta-depleted transplantation in children. TCRdb independently ran MiXCR on the PCR reads; one entry per CDR3 protein. The sample holds approximately 250,000 distinct CDR3 sequences, more than 7.5% seen once. The sequenced sample was PBMCs from the stem cell graft donor, obtained from the stem cell graft. These receptor sequences come from a human donor who donated a stem cell graft to a child with SCID. Both conserved end residues are part of each CDR3. A D gene is named only where the DNA matches it firmly. A clone size is listed for some rows: how often the clone was seen (once, few, many), or a class if it is expanded.

V gene,clone size,D gene,J gene,CDR3 DNA,CDR3 protein
TRBV11-2,many,-,TRBJ2-3,TGTGCCAGCAGCTGGACGACTGGGCGTGCGACAGATACGCAGTATTTT,CASSWTTGRATDTQYF
TRBV20-1,many,-,TRBJ2-7,TGCAGTGCTAGAGATCCCGCTGGCTCCTACGAGCAGTACTTC,CSARDPAGSYEQYF
TRBV20-1,many,-,TRBJ2-7,TGCAGTGCTAGTAGTGGCAGGGGAATCTACTCCCGCTACGAGCAGTACTTC,CSASSGRGIYSRYEQYF
TRBV7-2,many,-,TRBJ1-6,TGTGCCAGCAGCTTAGTTCTAGGGGGGAGTGGTTCACCCCTCCACTTT,CASSLVLGGSGSPLHF
TRBV7-8,few,TRBD2,TRBJ2-5,TGTGCCAGCAGGCCGACTAGCGGGGCTCTGGAGACCCAGTACTTC,CASRPTSGALETQYF
TRBV20-1,many,TRBD1,TRBJ1-1,TGCAGTGCGACGGACAGGGGCACTGAAGCTTTCTTT,CSATDRGTEAFF
TRBV2,many,-,TRBJ1-3,TGTGCCAGCAGTCGGGGTGAGGGTAACACCATATATTTT,CASSRGEGNTIYF
TRBV7-2,many,-,TRBJ2-2,TGTGCCAGCAGCTGGTCCGGGACAAACACCGGGGAGCTGTTTTTT,CASSWSGTNTGELFF
TRBV7-2,many,TRBD1,TRBJ1-1,TGTGCCAGCAGCCAAACGGGTCAAAGGGACAGCCGCCCTGAAGCTTTCTTT,CASSQTGQRDSRPEAFF
TRBV18,-,-,TRBJ1-1,TGTGCCAGCTCACCGGGCCGCGGAGCCGCTGAAGCTTTCTTT,CASSPGRGAAEAFF
TRBV2,many,TRBD1,TRBJ1-4,TGTGCCAGCAGTCCGATACAGGGGAGAGAAAAACTGTTTTTT,CASSPIQGREKLFF
TRBV6-5,many,-,TRBJ2-3,TGTGCCAGCAGTTACTCATCCAGGCGAAATACGCAGTATTTT,CASSYSSRRNTQYF
TRBV29-1,many,TRBD2,TRBJ2-5,TGCAGCGTTGAGGGTCAGGGGACTAGTATTGGTCCCCAGTACTTC,CSVEGQGTSIGPQYF
TRBV5-1,many,-,TRBJ2-2,TGCGCCAGCAGCTTCTCGGGGGACGCCGGGGAGCTGTTTTTT,CASSFSGDAGELFF
TRBV20-1,many,-,TRBJ1-1,TGCAGTGCTCTCCGGACCCGGCGGGGCACTGAAGCTTTCTTT,CSALRTRRGTEAFF
TRBV5-1,many,-,TRBJ1-2,TGCGCCAGCAGCTTGGACTCTTCCCGGGCCGGACGCTATGGCTACACCTTC,CASSLDSSRAGRYGYTF
TRBV6-1,many,-,TRBJ1-6,TGTGCCAGCAGTGTCCTGAGCTCCTATAATTCACCCCTCCACTTT,CASSVLSSYNSPLHF
TRBV7-2,many,-,TRBJ2-5,TGTGCCAGCAGCCTAGGTCGGGAGACCCAGTACTTC,CASSLGRETQYF
TRBV6-1,few,-,TRBJ2-3,TGTGCCAGCAGTGAATCGGTGGGGGGGGCCGCAGATACGCAGTATTTT,CASSESVGGAADTQYF
TRBV15,many,-,TRBJ2-2,TGTGCCACCAGCAGAGATCTTGGCTACGGGGAGCTGTTTTTT,CATSRDLGYGELFF
TRBV29-1,many,-,TRBJ2-3,TGCGCGTGGGCCGGGGGACGCAGTAGCACAGATACGCAGTATTTT,CAWAGGRSSTDTQYF
TRBV20-1,many,TRBD1,TRBJ2-1,TGCAGTGCTAGAGTCCCCCGCAGGGGGAATGAGCAGTTCTTC,CSARVPRRGNEQFF
TRBV7-3,many,-,TRBJ1-2,TGTGCCAGCAGCTTAACTTCCGTTACTACAGAATATGGCTACACCTTC,CASSLTSVTTEYGYTF
TRBV7-2,-,-,TRBJ1-5,TGTGCCAGCAGCTTGGGGGGGAAAGCCAATCAGCCCCAGCATTTT,CASSLGGKANQPQHF
TRBV6-1,many,-,TRBJ2-1,TGTGCCAGCAGTATCAGCTCCTACAATGAGCAGTTCTTC,CASSISSYNEQFF
TRBV20-1,many,-,TRBJ2-7,TGCAGTGCTAGAGATCTCGGGGAGAGTTCCTACGAGCAGTACTTC,CSARDLGESSYEQYF